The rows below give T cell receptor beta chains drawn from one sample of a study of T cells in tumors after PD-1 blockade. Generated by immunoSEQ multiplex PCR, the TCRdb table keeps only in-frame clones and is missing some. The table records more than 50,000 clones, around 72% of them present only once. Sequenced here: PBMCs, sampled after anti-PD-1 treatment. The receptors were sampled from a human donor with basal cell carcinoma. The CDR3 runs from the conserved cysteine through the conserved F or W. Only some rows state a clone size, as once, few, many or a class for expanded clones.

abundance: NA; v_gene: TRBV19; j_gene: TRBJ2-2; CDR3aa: CASSMWGTGELFF
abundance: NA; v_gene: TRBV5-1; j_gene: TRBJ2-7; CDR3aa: CASSLVGVEQYF
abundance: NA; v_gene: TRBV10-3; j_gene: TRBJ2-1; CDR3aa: CAISDGEARDSYNEQFF
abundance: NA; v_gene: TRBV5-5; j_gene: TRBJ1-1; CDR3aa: CASGRRGENTEAFF
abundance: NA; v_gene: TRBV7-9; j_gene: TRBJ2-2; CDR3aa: CACSDRGGINTGELFF
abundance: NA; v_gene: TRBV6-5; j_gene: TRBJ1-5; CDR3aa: CASGRGRAQPQHF
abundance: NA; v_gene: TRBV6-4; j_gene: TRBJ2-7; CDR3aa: CASGRAAPYEQYF
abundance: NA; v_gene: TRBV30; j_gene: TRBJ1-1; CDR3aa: CAWSPTPNTEAFF
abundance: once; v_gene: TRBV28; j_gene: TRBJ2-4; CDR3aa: CASTLTAGKNIQYF
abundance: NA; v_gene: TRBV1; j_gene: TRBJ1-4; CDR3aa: CTSSQPRPREKLFF
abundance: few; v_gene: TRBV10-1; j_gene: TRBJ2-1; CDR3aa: CASSDIGTEQFF
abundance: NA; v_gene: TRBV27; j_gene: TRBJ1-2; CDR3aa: CASSPTRGSVNYGYTF
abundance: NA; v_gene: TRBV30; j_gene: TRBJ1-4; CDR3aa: CAWKLFGGTNEKLFF
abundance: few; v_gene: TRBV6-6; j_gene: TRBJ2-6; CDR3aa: CASSPGDRVGSGANVLTF
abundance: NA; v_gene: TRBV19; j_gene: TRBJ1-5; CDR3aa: CASSPRPINQPQHF
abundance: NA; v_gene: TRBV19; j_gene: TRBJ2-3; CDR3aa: CASRGSGGTDTQYF
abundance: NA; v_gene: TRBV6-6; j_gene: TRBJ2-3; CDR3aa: CASGTRGAPGTQYF
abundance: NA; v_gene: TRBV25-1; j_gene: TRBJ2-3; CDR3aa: CASSSGRTQYF
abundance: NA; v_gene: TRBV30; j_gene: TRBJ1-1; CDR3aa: CASSAVDTEAFF
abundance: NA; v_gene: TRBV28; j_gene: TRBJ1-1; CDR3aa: CASSSLKSGSNTEAFF
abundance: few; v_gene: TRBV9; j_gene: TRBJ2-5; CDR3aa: CASSVGTAPETQYF
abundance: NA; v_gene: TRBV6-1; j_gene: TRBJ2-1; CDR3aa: CASSARPYSGDTDNEQFF
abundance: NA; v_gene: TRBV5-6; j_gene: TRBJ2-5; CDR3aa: CASSFKETQYF
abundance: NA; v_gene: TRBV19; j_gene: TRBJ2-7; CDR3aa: CASSMSAGGTGEQYF
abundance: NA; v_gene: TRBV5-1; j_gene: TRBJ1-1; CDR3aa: CASSLGDRGENTEAFF
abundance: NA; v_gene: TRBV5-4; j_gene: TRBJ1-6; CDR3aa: CASSADRVRYNSPLHF
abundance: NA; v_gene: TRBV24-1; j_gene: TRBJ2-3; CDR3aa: CATSDSGPRTSTDTQYF
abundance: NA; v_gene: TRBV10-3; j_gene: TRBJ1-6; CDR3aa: CAISEDRGTDNSPLHF
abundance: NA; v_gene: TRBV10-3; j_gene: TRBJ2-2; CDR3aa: CAITTGVGTGELFF
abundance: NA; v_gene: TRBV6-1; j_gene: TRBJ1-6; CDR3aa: CASSGRGVTYNSPLHF
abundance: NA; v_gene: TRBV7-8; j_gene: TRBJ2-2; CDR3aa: CASSFRTSSNTGELFF
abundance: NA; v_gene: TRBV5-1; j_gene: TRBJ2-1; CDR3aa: CASSFSGQRNNEQFF
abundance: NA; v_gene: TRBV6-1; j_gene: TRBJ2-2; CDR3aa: CASSEGPPGSGELFF
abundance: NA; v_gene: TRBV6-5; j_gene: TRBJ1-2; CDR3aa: CALGQNYGYTF
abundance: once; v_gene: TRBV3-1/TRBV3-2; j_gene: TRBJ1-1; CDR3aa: CASSQGKGKAFF
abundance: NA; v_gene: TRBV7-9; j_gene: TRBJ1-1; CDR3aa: CASSLSLGGLGTEAFF
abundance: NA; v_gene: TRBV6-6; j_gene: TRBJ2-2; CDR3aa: CASSRSITGVDTGELFF
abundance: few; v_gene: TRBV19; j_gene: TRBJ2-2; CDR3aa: CASQWENQNTGELFF
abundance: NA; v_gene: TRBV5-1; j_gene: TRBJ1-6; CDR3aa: CASRLQGASYNSPLHF
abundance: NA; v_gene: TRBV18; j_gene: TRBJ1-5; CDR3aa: CASSPGDRGGNQPQHF
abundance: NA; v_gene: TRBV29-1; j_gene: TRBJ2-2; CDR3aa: CSVGQGAAGELFF
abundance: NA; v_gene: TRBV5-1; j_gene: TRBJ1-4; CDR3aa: CASSPGTSTNEKLFF